This T cell receptor (beta chain) was profiled in a study of control samples from healthy donors and cancer patients. CDR3 length equals 15 residues. Germline CDR1 reads MNHEY; CDR2 reads SMNVEV (reference sequence). Trimming took off 0 bases at V and 4 bases at J, with 13 bases between the two ends. The table came from immunoSEQ multiplex PCR; TCRdb's copy has only in-frame clones and leaves some out. The sample has around 20,000 clones; roughly 84% are singletons. This TCR was recovered from a woman between 65 and 79 years old with colorectal cancer. The sequenced sample was PBMCs. The rearrangement uses TRBV27 and TRBJ2-7; D perhaps matches TRBD1 (6 bases). CDR3 sequence: CASSLSPRTVYEQYF. The CDR3 DNA is TGTGCCAGCAGTTTATCACCCCGGACAGTTTACGAGCAGTACTTC.